The 25 T cell receptor beta chains listed next were all sequenced from one sample in a study of T cell changes during pregnancy in multiple sclerosis. Data came from immunoSEQ multiplex PCR; TCRdb stores just in-frame clones and leaves some out. The sample shows about 22,000 clones, roughly 86% of them seen only once. The sequences come from CD4+ T cells from peripheral blood mononuclear cells, collected in the second trimester of pregnancy. These receptors were obtained from a female donor in good health, enrolled as a control in a pregnancy study.

This chain joins TRBV5-1 and TRBJ2-3, with 8 bases matching TRBD2. With V trimmed by 4 bases and J by 0 bases, 4 bases remained unmatched. The V gene's germline CDR1 is SGHRS and CDR2 YFSETQ. This CDR3 is built from 15 residues. The CDR3 DNA is TGCGCCAGCAGCATGAGCGGGGGTAGCACAGATACGCAGTATTTT. This encodes CASSMSGGSTDTQYF.

In regard to this clone: At one end the junction does not follow the germline gene, possibly because of a read error. The chain carries TRBV9 and TRBJ2-3, with D hard to call. Germline values: CDR1 SGDLS, CDR2 YYNGEE. This CDR3 spans 15 amino acids. CDR3 loop: CASNVRDLKADTQYF. The CDR3 DNA is TGTGCCAGCAACGTACGCGACTTAAAGGCAGATACGCAGTATTTT. Full variable domain (missing parts from reference TRBV9 and TRBJ2-3): DSGVTQTPKHLITATGQRVTLRCSPRSGDLSVYWYQQSLDQGLQFLIQYYNGEERAKGNILERFSAQQFPDLHSELNLSSLELGDSALYFCASNVRDLKADTQYFGPGTRLTVL.

CDR3 DNA: TGTGCCAGTACTCCAGCGGGGGACAACACCGGGGAGCTGTTTTTT. Residues: CASTPAGDNTGELFF. The chain joins TRBV19 to TRBJ2-2; 8 bases align to TRBD2. The CDR3 length is 15 residues. V lost 7 bases to trimming and J lost 2 bases; unmatched junction nucleotides: 6. Looked up from germline, CDR1 is LNHDA and CDR2 is SQIVND (reference sequence).

The chain employs TRBV4-1 and TRBJ2-7; D is unresolved. The germline V gene encodes CDR1 MGHRA and CDR2 YSYEKL. CDR3 size: 16 residues. The V and J ends lost 3 bases and 3 bases respectively, with 18 bases between them. The CDR3 nucleotides are TGCGCCAGCAGCCATATCGTACAGAAGAAAATCTACGAGCAGTACTTC. Translation: CASSHIVQKKIYEQYF.

The chain links TRBV7-2 to TRBJ1-2; D is ambiguous. The CDR3 consists of 16 residues. Germline-derived CDR1 and CDR2 are SGHTA and FQGNSA. Trimming left V 0 bases short and J 2 bases short, with 13 bases between. The CDR3 spells CASSLARLLQNYGYTF. In DNA form, the CDR3 reads TGTGCCAGCAGCTTAGCGCGTCTTTTACAGAACTATGGCTACACCTTC.

The chain uses TRBV6-5 and TRBJ1-1; 7 bases map to TRBD1. The germline CDR1 and CDR2 sequences are MNHEY and SVGAGI. This CDR3 region has 15 residues. With 5 bases clipped from V and 0 bases from J, the junction kept 6 bases outside the gene matches. The CDR3 sequence: CASSRSGQLNTEAFF. The CDR3 DNA sequence: TGTGCCAGCAGTCGATCGGGACAGTTGAACACTGAAGCTTTCTTT.

V usage is TRBV15 and J usage is TRBJ2-1; 7 nucleotides line up with TRBD2. This CDR3 has 14 amino acids. V was pared by 4 bases and J by 8 bases, with 8 bases of the junction left unmatched. In germline, CDR1 is LNHNV, CDR2 YYDKDF (reference sequence). This CDR3 is CATSIGVGGDEQFF. The DNA of the CDR3 is TGTGCCACCAGCATTGGGGTTGGGGGGGATGAGCAGTTCTTC.

CDR3 nucleotide sequence: TGCGCCAGCAGCTTGGTAGGGGAAGAGACCCAGTACTTC. Its protein product is CASSLVGEETQYF. The V call is TRBV5-1, the J call TRBJ2-5; tentatively, D is TRBD1 (5 bases). The CDR3 covers 13 residues. Trimming took 0 bases from V and 3 from J, leaving 6 bases between them. The germline CDR1 and CDR2 sequences are SGHRS and YFSETQ. Together with reference TRBV5-1 and TRBJ2-5, the CDR3 gives the full variable domain: KAGVTQTPRYLIKTRGQQVTLSCSPISGHRSVSWYQQTPGQGLQFLFEYFSETQRNKGNFPGRFSGRQFSNSRSEMNVSTLELGDSALYLCASSLVGEETQYFGPGTRLLVL.

The chain carries TRBV19 and TRBJ1-3; tentative D call: TRBD1 (5 bases). The germline V gene encodes CDR1 LNHDA and CDR2 SQIVND (reference sequence). This CDR3 region has 13 residues. Deletions cut 7 bases from V and 11 bases from J, with 18 bases between. Here the CDR3 reads CASTNRNQSPIYF. CDR3 sequence (DNA): TGTGCCAGTACCAACAGGAATCAAAGTCCCATATATTTT.

In DNA form, the CDR3 reads TGCGCCAGCAGTGATAACGTGGGGCCCGTGGCAGATACGCAGTATTTT. Encoded protein: CASSDNVGPVADTQYF. The chain has TRBV10-1 and TRBJ2-3; maybe TRBD1 (5 bases). From germline, CDR1 is WNHNN and CDR2 SYGVQD (reference sequence). The V end lost 3 bases, the J end lost 4 bases, and 17 bases lay between the germline ends. The CDR3 is 16 residues long.

The CDR3 bases are TGTGCCAGCAGCTTTCTAGCGGGGGGACCTTTCGCCTACAATGAGCAGTTCTTC. Translating it yields CASSFLAGGPFAYNEQFF. The rearrangement uses TRBV7-9 and TRBJ2-1; TRBD2 matches 11 bases. This CDR3 is built from 18 residues. J was trimmed by 2 bases and V by 3 bases; bases with no gene match: 9. Germline lookup yields CDR1 SEHNR and CDR2 FQNEAQ (reference sequence).

This rearrangement joins TRBV18 to TRBJ2-7; tentatively, D is TRBD1 (6 bases). Trimming stripped 2 bases from V and 2 bases from J, with 25 bases between. Germline lookup yields CDR1 KGHSH and CDR2 LQKENI. This CDR3 is 19 amino acids long. The DNA for the CDR3 is TGTGCCAGCTCACCAATATACAGGGTCGCAGGGGTCGGGACCTACGAGCAGTACTTC. It encodes CASSPIYRVAGVGTYEQYF. The variable domain in full, with the rest retrieved from reference TRBV18 and TRBJ2-7, is NAGVMQNPRHLVRRRGQEARLRCSPMKGHSHVYWYRQLPEEGLKFMVYLQKENIIDESGMPKERFSAEFPKEGPSILRIQQVVRGDSAAYFCASSPIYRVAGVGTYEQYFGPGTRLTVT.

The chain has TRBV5-6 and TRBJ1-2, with a possible D match to TRBD1 (6 bases). V lost 4 bases and J 8 bases, leaving 15 bases between the germline ends. Per the germline V gene, CDR1 is SGHDT and CDR2 is YYEEEE. This CDR3 spans 13 amino acids. CDR3 DNA: TGTGCCAGCAGCCCCACAGGGTTGGGAGGCTACACCTTC. It translates to CASSPTGLGGYTF.

J is TRBJ1-4 and V is TRBV10-3; 9 bases align to TRBD1. Looked up from germline, CDR1 is ENHRY and CDR2 is SYGVKD. V lost 2 bases and J lost 7; bases outside the gene matches: 5. The CDR3 runs 15 residues. The CDR3 is CAISERDRAREKLFF. CDR3 in DNA: TGTGCCATCAGTGAGAGGGACAGGGCTCGTGAAAAACTGTTTTTT.

The rearrangement uses TRBV28 and TRBJ2-7; D is possibly TRBD2 (6 bases). This CDR3 is built from 14 residues. V dropped 1 base and J dropped 2 bases, with 9 bases sitting between them. Germline V gene sequence: CDR1 MDHEN, CDR2 SYDVKM. The DNA for the CDR3 is TGTGCCAGCAGTTTATCCGGACTACCCTACGAGCAGTACTTC. Encoded protein: CASSLSGLPYEQYF.

V gene TRBV29-1 combines with J gene TRBJ1-2, with 8 nucleotides matching TRBD1. The CDR3 extends over 15 amino acids. The V gene end was trimmed by 7 bases and the J gene end by 2 bases; junction bases not matched to a gene: 12. Germline CDR1 and CDR2: SQVTM and ANQGSEA. The CDR3 protein is CSALRLDRGNYGYTF. The CDR3 DNA is TGCAGCGCCCTTCGCCTCGACAGGGGCAACTATGGCTACACCTTC.

This chain connects TRBV7-6 to TRBJ1-1; possibly TRBD1 for D (6 bases). Germline V gene data show CDR1 as SGHVS and CDR2 as FNYEAQ. Trimming removed 0 bases at V and 0 bases at J, with 11 bases between. This CDR3 has 16 amino acids. CDR3 loop: CASSLARTDLNTEAFF. CDR3 DNA: TGTGCCAGCAGCTTAGCGCGGACAGACTTGAACACTGAAGCTTTCTTT.

The chain recombines TRBV6-4 with TRBJ2-3; D not certain. CDR3 length: 14 amino acids. The germline V gene encodes CDR1 MRHNA and CDR2 SNTAGT. Trimming removed 2 bases from V and 0 bases from J, with 6 bases in between. The CDR3 region is CASSDESSTDTQYF. DNA for the CDR3: TGTGCCAGCAGTGACGAGTCTAGCACAGATACGCAGTATTTT.

V is TRBV6-1 and J is TRBJ2-3, with 14 bases matching TRBD2. Per the germline V gene, CDR1 is MNHNS and CDR2 is SASEGT. This CDR3 is built from 15 residues. With V trimmed by 4 bases and J by 11 bases, 8 bases remained unmatched. Written as DNA, the CDR3 is TGTGCCAGCAGTGTGGGACTAGCGGGAGTTGAGGGGCAGTATTTT. The encoded protein is CASSVGLAGVEGQYF.

The gene calls are TRBV28 and TRBJ2-1; TRBD1 agrees at 9 bases. Unmatched junction bases numbered 11, after V lost 6 bases and J lost 5 bases. The germline V gene encodes CDR1 MDHEN and CDR2 SYDVKM. The CDR3 extends over 16 amino acids. The CDR3 nucleotides are TGTGCCAGCAGCGCCCCCCGGGACAGGGTCGACAATGAGCAGTTCTTC. It is translated as CASSAPRDRVDNEQFF.

The genes are TRBV4-2 and TRBJ2-5; 10 bases are a match to TRBD2. The germline V gene encodes CDR1 LGHNA and CDR2 YNFKEQ. This CDR3 region has 16 residues. Germline trimming cut 3 bases from V and 1 base from J; bases unmatched to any gene: 5. Written as DNA, the CDR3 is TGTGCCAGCAGCCAGGAGGGGACTAGCGTCCAAGAGACCCAGTACTTC. Translation gives CASSQEGTSVQETQYF.

The chain recombines TRBV7-9 with TRBJ2-7; TRBD2 might be the D (5 bases). The CDR3 totals 13 residues. The V gene lost 5 bases and the J gene lost 7 bases, with 15 bases spanning the gap. Germline CDR1 and CDR2: SEHNR and FQNEAQ (reference sequence). The CDR3 bases are TGTGCCAGCAGCCGTGGGAGCGCTCAGGAGCAGTACTTC. Its translation: CASSRGSAQEQYF.

The chain has TRBV27 and TRBJ1-6, with 7 bases lining up with TRBD1. The CDR3 runs 19 residues. Germline V gene data show CDR1 as MNHEY and CDR2 as SMNVEV (reference sequence). J gave up 4 bases and V 0 bases, and 12 bases lay outside the gene matches. This chain's CDR3 is CASSLSPWGQSPYNSPLHF. The CDR3 region has the DNA TGTGCCAGCAGTTTATCGCCTTGGGGACAGTCCCCATATAATTCACCCCTCCACTTT.

The V gene is TRBV28, the J gene TRBJ1-1; 7 bases are a match to TRBD1. V lost 6 bases and J lost 3; bases outside the gene matches: 7. Germline CDR1 and CDR2: MDHEN and SYDVKM. The CDR3 totals 14 residues. Here the CDR3 reads CASSRDRLDTEAFF. In nucleotides, the CDR3 is TGTGCCAGCAGCCGGGACAGATTGGACACTGAAGCTTTCTTT.

V gene TRBV7-9 combines with J gene TRBJ2-1; TRBD2 matches 9 bases. The CDR3 is 15 amino acids. CDR1 is SEHNR, CDR2 FQNEAQ, per germline (reference sequence). V trimming: 5 bases; J trimming: 8 bases; junction bases outside the gene matches: 10. CDR3 loop: CASSRLGGGADEQFF. The CDR3 bases are TGTGCCAGCAGCCGCCTCGGCGGGGGGGCCGATGAGCAGTTCTTC. Variable domain in full (rest from reference TRBV7-9 and TRBJ2-1): DTGVSQNPRHKITKRGQNVTFRCDPISEHNRLYWYRQTLGQGPEFLTYFQNEAQLEKSRLLSDRFSAERPKGSFSTLEIQRTEQGDSAMYLCASSRLGGGADEQFFGPGTRLTVL.